This passage covers 3 T cell receptor beta chains from one sample sequenced in a study of blood T cell repertoires in COVID-19. Generated by immunoSEQ multiplex PCR, the TCRdb table keeps only in-frame clones and is missing some. Altogether fewer than 350,000 clones are present, over 75% being singletons, with the ten largest covering about 1%. The sequenced sample was PBMCs or T cells enriched from blood (not recorded which). These receptors were collected from a woman between 25 and 40 years old who had recovered from COVID-19.

In DNA, the CDR3 is TGTGCCAGCAGCGTAGGCCGGGCCGGGGAGCTGTTTTTT. This translates into CASSVGRAGELFF. The rearrangement uses TRBV9 and TRBJ2-2, with unresolved D. Germline V CDR1 and CDR2: SGDLS, YYNGEE. CDR3 length equals 13 residues. Trimming took 0 bases from V and 6 from J, leaving 6 bases between them.

The V and J genes are TRBV28 and TRBJ2-2; no clear D gene. CDR1 is MDHEN and CDR2 is SYDVKM in the germline V gene. Trimming pared 6 bases from V and 2 bases from J, leaving 19 bases between. The CDR3 sequence is 17 residues long. DNA of the CDR3: TGTGCCAGCAGCCCCGATTCGACACACAGAAACACCGGGGAGCTGTTTTTT. It translates to CASSPDSTHRNTGELFF.

Comment on this clone: Other DNA sequences within the sample encode an identical CDR3. The V and J genes are TRBV19 and TRBJ1-5; the D gene is possibly TRBD1 (5 bases). V was trimmed by 5 bases and J by 7 bases, leaving 9 bases between them. The CDR3 has 12 amino acids. Germline-derived CDR1 and CDR2 are LNHDA and SQIVND (reference sequence). The CDR3 bases are TGTGCCAGTAGTCTTGGGGGGCAGCCCCAGCATTTT. Translated, it gives CASSLGGQPQHF.